Each of the 7 T cell receptor beta chains below was sequenced from the same sample in a study of T-cell reconstitution after alpha-beta-depleted transplantation in children. A library of TCRbeta sequences, prepared with unique molecular identifiers, was generated. TCRdb re-derived calls from the PCR reads in MiXCR, one entry per CDR3 protein. This sample carries about 980,000 distinct CDR3 sequences, about 29% of them seen once, and the ten largest clones take approximately 30%. Sequencing used PBMCs, mostly from graft donor cells, obtained 360 days after TCRalphabeta/CD19-depleted stem cell transplant. The receptors derive from a boy under three years old who had a stem cell transplant for SCID, so the T cells may come from the graft donor.

This clonotype was recorded a few times. The chain carries TRBV2 and TRBJ2-6; D remains ambiguous. The germline CDR1 and CDR2 sequences are SNHLY and FYNNEI. Trimming took off 3 bases at V and 0 bases at J, with 6 bases between the two ends. The CDR3 runs to 15 residues. DNA for the CDR3: TGTGCCAGCAGTGATAAGGTCTCTGGGGCCAACGTCCTGACTTTC. This sequence encodes CASSDKVSGANVLTF.

The chain links TRBV5-6 to TRBJ1-2; D gene uncertain. The CDR3 consists of 15 residues. Trimming stripped 2 bases from V and 7 bases from J, with 18 bases between. In germline, CDR1 is SGHDT, CDR2 YYEEEE. CDR3 in DNA: TGTGCCAGCAGCTTTGGACCCCAGGCCTCTGGTGGCTACACCTTC. Encoded protein: CASSFGPQASGGYTF.

The chain is built from TRBV27 and TRBJ1-1, with TRBD1 as a possible D gene (5 bases). Germline V CDR1 and CDR2: MNHEY, SMNVEV (reference sequence). The V gene lost 7 bases and the J gene lost 0 bases, with 21 bases spanning the gap. The CDR3 sequence is 17 residues long. This CDR3 reads CASISAGLGWMNTEAFF. CDR3 sequence (DNA): TGTGCCAGCATCTCAGCAGGGCTGGGGTGGATGAACACTGAAGCTTTCTTT.

This clonotype was counted a few times. V usage is TRBV18 and J usage is TRBJ2-6; D is unclear. Germline CDR1 reads KGHSH; CDR2 reads LQKENI. The CDR3 covers 15 residues. Trimming removed 2 bases at V and 1 base at J, with 6 bases between. The CDR3 protein is CASSPVGSGANVLTF. Written as DNA, the CDR3 is TGTGCCAGCTCACCAGTCGGGTCTGGGGCCAACGTCCTGACTTTC. The full variable domain, with the rest looked up from reference TRBV18 and TRBJ2-6, is NAGVMQNPRHLVRRRGQEARLRCSPMKGHSHVYWYRQLPEEGLKFMVYLQKENIIDESGMPKERFSAEFPKEGPSILRIQQVVRGDSAAYFCASSPVGSGANVLTFGAGSRLTVL.

This clonotype has only a few counts. The rearrangement uses TRBV18 and TRBJ1-5; D not certain. Germline lookup yields CDR1 KGHSH and CDR2 LQKENI. The V and J ends lost 3 bases and 5 bases respectively, with 11 bases between them. CDR3 size: 14 residues. DNA for the CDR3: TGTGCCAGCTCACCCGGGATGCGAGATCAGCCCCAGCATTTT. It translates to CASSPGMRDQPQHF.

This clonotype was observed a few times. This sequence joins TRBV20-1 and TRBJ1-6; D may be TRBD1 (5 bases). V was clipped by 4 bases and J by 4 bases, with 17 bases between them. Germline assignment: CDR1 DFQATT and CDR2 SNEGSKA (reference sequence). This CDR3 comprises 16 residues. The CDR3 nucleotides read TGCAGTGCTACCGGCTCGGACACGAAGTATAATTCACCCCTCCACTTT. Protein: CSATGSDTKYNSPLHF.

This clonotype appeared a few times. V and J are TRBV7-9 and TRBJ1-1; TRBD1 matches at 8 bases. CDR1 is SEHNR and CDR2 is FQNEAQ in the germline V gene (reference sequence). J was trimmed by 0 bases and V by 10 bases; bases with no gene match: 13. The CDR3 runs 16 residues. DNA of the CDR3: TGTGCCACCAGGACAGGGCAAGGGTACATGAACACTGAAGCTTTCTTT. This sequence encodes CATRTGQGYMNTEAFF.